This T cell receptor (beta chain) was identified in a study of blood T cell repertoires in COVID-19 (TCRdb year 2020). Context from the whole study: Samples covering the acute and convalescent phases of COVID-19 were provided by collaborators in the United States, Italy and Spain. The material from the prospective study consisted of cDNA or gDNA derived from T cells, B-cell-depleted T cells, or PBMCs. Deeply sampled blood TCRbeta repertoires from subjects exposed to, actively infected with, or recovered from COVID-19 were included in the dataset. The repertoires were released in a freely available public database meant as a resource for research on the immune response to SARS-CoV-2. The samples were drawn from the first 160 participants of the ongoing ImmuneRACE study and from 950 to 1,500 subjects provided by 6 global collaborators. The sample metadata nearly always contained a de-identified subject ID, COVID-19 status, age in years and sex. Where HLA class I and class II types were available, the types were taken from metadata supplied by the sample provider, not from assay-based typing.

What the research found in general, with its limitations: How much clinical and demographic metadata was included differed by source and by participant, and the metadata was provided uncurated.

CDR1 and CDR2 are read off the germline V gene as ENHRY and SYGVKD. Trimming takes 6 bases off V and 6 bases off J; junction bases not matched to a gene: 0. CDR3 length: 12 amino acids, cysteine to phenylalanine. CDR3 DNA is the only sequence kept; it has 36 bases, read in frame from the first base. TCRbeta CDR3 regions were amplified from genomic DNA by means of the immunoSEQ Assay, a bias-controlled multiplex PCR. In the source study's methods: Within the assay, amplification of reference gene primers was used to estimate how many nucleated cells each sample contained. To quantify the absolute abundance of each unique TCRbeta CDR3 rearrangement, sequence reads were collapsed and filtered. Productive Simpson clonality was computed per sample as the square root of Simpson's diversity index over productive rearrangements. TCRdb mirrors the immuneACCESS table, restricted to in-frame sequences. Some clones are absent from its copies; in checked studies, under half trace to an unresolved V gene, and the reason for the others is unknown. That table supplies the V and J calls and clone size; D and trimming were determined from the DNA. The sample table lists about 58,000 clones, over 80% of them with a count of one. The ten largest clonotypes hold about 1.4% of the sample.

To note about this clone: The antigen it recognizes is unknown. Per-base qualities were not stored, and no clone one base away is much larger.

The collaborating institutions used their own protocols to collect whole blood in K2EDTA tubes. For TCRbeta analysis, collaborators shipped samples as frozen whole blood, isolated PBMCs, or DNA extracted from either of those sample types. Sample: peripheral blood. The V and J genes are TRBV10-3 and TRBJ2-2; 8 junctional bases match TRBD1. This receptor was obtained from a man in his 60s with acute or convalescent COVID-19. Here the CDR3 is given as CAIRQGAGELFF. The DNA is as follows: TGTGCCATCAGACAGGGGGCCGGGGAGCTGTTTTTT.